Presented here are 19 T cell receptor beta chains from one specimen sequenced in a study of blood T cell repertoires in COVID-19. Repertoires were generated with immunoSEQ multiplex PCR, while TCRdb's copy carries only in-frame clones and drops some. The sample gives a few hundred thousand clones, 70% to 90% of which show up once; under 8% is in the top ten. Sequencing was performed on PBMCs or T cells enriched from blood (not recorded which). The source of these receptors is a woman in her forties or fifties who had been exposed to COVID-19.

The chain employs TRBV28 and TRBJ2-5; perhaps TRBD2 as D (5 bases). Germline V gene sequence: CDR1 MDHEN, CDR2 SYDVKM. V was clipped by 6 bases and J by 0 bases, with 14 bases between them. This CDR3 has 15 residues. In nucleotides, the CDR3 is TGTGCCAGCAGATTCGGGAAACGATACCAAGAGACCCAGTACTTC. Its protein product is CASRFGKRYQETQYF.

This sequence joins TRBV29-1 and TRBJ1-2; TRBD1 matches 7 bases. Germline V lookup: CDR1 SQVTM, CDR2 ANQGSEA. J lost 7 bases, V lost 6 bases, and 11 bases had no gene match. The CDR3 sequence is 13 residues long. The CDR3 sequence is CSVLTGSGSGYTF. CDR3 DNA sequence: TGCAGCGTCCTGACAGGGAGCGGATCTGGCTACACCTTC. The whole variable domain, remainder taken from reference TRBV29-1 and TRBJ1-2, is SAVISQKPSRDICQRGTSLTIQCQVDSQVTMMFWYRQQPGQSLTLIATANQGSEATYESGFVIDKFPISRPNLTFSTLTVSNMSPEDSSIYLCSVLTGSGSGYTFGSGTRLTVV.

The chain uses TRBV7-9 and TRBJ2-2; D may be TRBD1 (6 bases). Germline CDR1 SEHNR, CDR2 FQNEAQ (reference sequence). Deletions cut 7 bases from V and 3 bases from J, with 15 bases between. This CDR3 contains 15 residues. DNA for the CDR3: TGTGCCAGCACCCAAGCAAACAGGGACACCGGGGAGCTGTTTTTT. It yields the protein CASTQANRDTGELFF. Full variable domain (outside the CDR3, taken from reference TRBV7-9 and TRBJ2-2): DTGVSQNPRHKITKRGQNVTFRCDPISEHNRLYWYRQTLGQGPEFLTYFQNEAQLEKSRLLSDRFSAERPKGSFSTLEIQRTEQGDSAMYLCASTQANRDTGELFFGEGSRLTVL.

In the case of this clone: A junction end diverges from the germline sequence, so it may reflect a read error. The chain uses TRBV4-1 and TRBJ2-7, with TRBD1 identical over 8 bases. This CDR3 contains 16 residues. Germline CDR1 reads MGHRA; CDR2 reads YSYEKL. CDR3 protein: CASSLEPGQGSHEQYF. CDR3 nucleotides: TGCGCCAGCAGCCTAGAGCCTGGACAGGGCTCCCACGAGCAGTACTTC.

The V and J genes are TRBV5-5 and TRBJ1-4, with D maybe TRBD1 (6 bases). The length of the CDR3 is 12 residues. V was shortened by 4 bases and J by 8 bases, with 9 bases between the two germline ends. CDR1 and CDR2 (germline): SGHKS, YYEKEE (reference sequence). In DNA form, the CDR3 reads TGTGCCAGCAGCCCACAGGGAGAAAAACTGTTTTTT. Translation gives CASSPQGEKLFF.

This clone came up a few times. The genes are TRBV4-2 and TRBJ1-1; D gene uncertain. CDR1 is LGHNA, CDR2 YNFKEQ, per germline. The CDR3 has 14 amino acids. V gave up 4 bases and J gave up 2 bases, with 11 bases separating them. The CDR3 nucleotides are TGTGCCAGCAGCCTTGGACGGGGTAACACTGAAGCTTTCTTT. Translation gives CASSLGRGNTEAFF.

The rearrangement links TRBV12-3 or TRBV12-4 to TRBJ2-7; 11 bases are a match to TRBD1. The CDR3 sequence is 12 residues long. Losses at the gene ends were 1 base for V and 10 bases for J; bases not matched to a gene: 0. The CDR3 sequence: CASSLGTGGQYF. As DNA, the CDR3 is TGTGCCAGCAGTTTAGGGACAGGGGGCCAGTACTTC.

This clone was recorded only once. The chain has TRBV24-1 and TRBJ1-5; 10 positions match TRBD1. Trimming cost V 10 bases and J 1 base; bases outside gene matches: 6. CDR1 KGHDR and CDR2 SFDVKD come from the germline V gene. This CDR3 is built from 15 residues. CDR3 sequence reads: CATSGTGASNQPQHF. In nucleotides, the CDR3 is TGTGCCACGAGCGGGACAGGGGCGAGCAATCAGCCCCAGCATTTT.

V is TRBV13 and J is TRBJ2-7, with D possibly TRBD2 on 6 matching bases. In germline, CDR1 is PRHDT, CDR2 FYEKMQ (reference sequence). Trimming stripped 0 bases from V and 2 bases from J, with 8 bases between. The length of the CDR3 is 14 residues. The CDR3 loop is CASSLGAGPYEQYF. Here the CDR3 DNA reads TGTGCCAGCAGCTTAGGGGCGGGACCCTACGAGCAGTACTTC. Drawing the rest from reference TRBV13 and TRBJ2-7, the complete variable domain is AAGVIQSPRHLIKEKRETATLKCYPIPRHDTVYWYQQGPGQDPQFLISFYEKMQSDKGSIPDRFSAQQFSDYHSELNMSSLELGDSALYFCASSLGAGPYEQYFGPGTRLTVT.

This clone was detected a few times. The chain carries TRBV14 and TRBJ1-1; 8 nucleotides match TRBD1. This CDR3 is 15 amino acids long. The germline V gene has CDR1 SGHDN and CDR2 FVKESK. J was trimmed by 6 bases and V by 3 bases; bases with no gene match: 9. Here the CDR3 reads CASSQRTGFEAEAFF. The CDR3 DNA reads as TGTGCCAGCAGCCAGAGGACAGGGTTTGAGGCTGAAGCTTTCTTT.

V is TRBV2 and J is TRBJ2-3; a possible D gene is TRBD1 (5 bases). Trimming stripped 7 bases from V and 2 bases from J, with 13 bases between. The germline gives CDR1 SNHLY, CDR2 FYNNEI. This CDR3 has 14 amino acids. The CDR3 sequence: CASKGQPYTDTQYF. The CDR3 DNA reads TGTGCCAGCAAAGGACAACCCTACACAGATACGCAGTATTTT.

The genes are TRBV7-9 and TRBJ1-3; no firm D call. This CDR3 is built from 16 residues. Germline CDR1 is SEHNR and CDR2 is FQNEAQ (reference sequence). The ends were cut back, 4 bases at V and 4 bases at J, with 17 bases in the middle. The CDR3, as DNA: TGTGCCAGCAGCTCTCACAGTCTCATTGAAGGAAACACCATATATTTT. Amino acids: CASSSHSLIEGNTIYF.

The chain employs TRBV7-9 and TRBJ1-4; tentatively, D is TRBD1 (5 bases). V was cut by 3 bases and J by 7 bases, with 12 bases left in between. The length of the CDR3 is 14 residues. The germline CDR1 and CDR2 sequences are SEHNR and FQNEAQ (reference sequence). CDR3 region: CASSFTGVSEKLFF. CDR3 nucleotide sequence: TGTGCCAGCAGCTTCACAGGCGTCAGTGAAAAACTGTTTTTT.

The rearrangement joins TRBV7-3 to TRBJ2-3; TRBD2 matches at 8 bases. The V gene's germline CDR1 is SGHTA and CDR2 FQGTGA. Unmatched junction bases numbered 4, after V lost 1 base and J lost 1 base. This CDR3 contains 16 residues. This chain's CDR3 is CASSLNRGGGTDTQYF. The CDR3 DNA sequence: TGTGCCAGCAGCTTAAACCGGGGGGGCGGCACAGATACGCAGTATTTT.

The chain uses TRBV24-1 and TRBJ1-5; TRBD1 matches 9 bases. CDR1 and CDR2 (germline): KGHDR, SFDVKD. Germline trimming cut 9 bases from V and 2 bases from J; bases unmatched to any gene: 7. This CDR3 contains 15 residues. CDR3 loop: CATSTGGAGNQPQHF. CDR3 nucleotides: TGTGCCACCTCAACAGGGGGCGCGGGCAATCAGCCCCAGCATTTT.

V gene TRBV7-6 combines with J gene TRBJ2-5, with D tentatively TRBD2 (5 bases). Germline CDR1 reads SGHVS; CDR2 reads FNYEAQ. Trimming stripped 5 bases from V and 2 bases from J, with 18 bases between. This CDR3 comprises 16 residues. The CDR3 coding sequence is TGTGCCAGCAGCCCGTCCGTGCGGGCAGGTCAAGAGACCCAGTACTTC. It codes for CASSPSVRAGQETQYF.

The chain couples TRBV19 to TRBJ2-4; D not certain. V lost 4 bases and J 2 bases, leaving 6 bases between the germline ends. The V gene's germline CDR1 is LNHDA and CDR2 SQIVND (reference sequence). The CDR3 consists of 13 residues. CDR3 sequence: CASSTVPKNIQYF. CDR3 nucleotides: TGTGCCAGTAGTACAGTTCCCAAAAACATTCAGTACTTC.

This chain joins TRBV5-4 and TRBJ2-7; no reliable D call. The germline V gene encodes CDR1 SGHNT and CDR2 YYREEE (reference sequence). V was trimmed by 0 bases and J by 5 bases, leaving 9 bases between them. This CDR3 has 13 residues. The CDR3, as DNA: TGTGCCAGCAGCTTGGCCGACCTAGACGAGCAGTACTTC. Translated: CASSLADLDEQYF.

As to this clone: An end of the junction differs from the germline gene, which may be a read error. This sequence joins TRBV15 and TRBJ2-3, with TRBD1 matching 7 bases. This CDR3 spans 14 amino acids. Per germline, CDR1 LNHNV and CDR2 YYDKDF (reference sequence). CDR3 amino acids: CATSTVALGQSLFF. Written as DNA, the CDR3 is TGTGCCACCAGCACAGTCGCCCTGGGACAGTCTCTGTTCTTT.